This T cell receptor (beta chain) was recorded in a study of read filtering for tumor transcriptome and immune sequencing. This library used around 0.4 ug RNA and molecular barcoded adaptors spanning alpha/delta and beta/gamma chains. TCRdb passed the reads through MiXCR, listing each CDR3 protein once. The table records 130,000 or so distinct CDR3 sequences, less than 15% of them present only once. Material: a population of CD138-negative cells sorted from bone marrow. This receptor was identified in a donor at least 40 years old with multiple myeloma.

The DNA for the CDR3 is TGTGCCAGCAGTTCCGATTTAGCGGGGGGAATGAGAAACATTCAGTACTTC. The encoded protein is CASSSDLAGGMRNIQYF. This rearrangement joins TRBV6-2 or TRBV6-3 to TRBJ2-4, with TRBD2 identical over 10 bases. V dropped 4 bases and J dropped 6; count of bases not matched to a gene: 12. The germline CDR1 and CDR2 sequences are MNHEY and SVGEGT. The CDR3 has 17 amino acids.